The 26 T cell receptor beta chains below all came from one sample that was sequenced in a study of neurological immune-mediated disorders. TCRdb fed the 5' RACE reads into MiXCR, producing one record per CDR3 protein. The sample includes more than 70,000 distinct CDR3 sequences, about a sixth of them seen just once. Sequencing was done on a sample of PBMCs. The source is a woman aged 40 to 50 in good health.

A note on this clonotype: At one of its ends the junction is not consistent with the germline gene, which may arise from a read error. The gene calls are TRBV20-1 and TRBJ2-2; perhaps TRBD2 as D (7 bases). Germline V CDR1 and CDR2: DFQATT, SNEGSKA (reference sequence). The CDR3 extends over 14 amino acids. CDR3 region: CSARGGFNTGELFF. The DNA of the CDR3 is TGCAGTGCGAGGGGGGGCTTCAACACCGGGGAACTGTTTTTT.

This clonotype was found many times. This rearrangement joins TRBV3-1 to TRBJ2-1; possibly TRBD2 for D (6 bases). Germline loops: CDR1 LGHDT, CDR2 YNNKEL (reference sequence). Trimming pared 4 bases from V and 5 bases from J, leaving 9 bases between. The CDR3 contains 13 residues. The CDR3 is CASSPRLDNEQFF. CDR3 coding DNA: TGTGCCAGCAGCCCGAGACTAGACAATGAGCAGTTCTTC.

This clonotype was counted ten times or more. This chain links TRBV5-1 with TRBJ1-4; D might be TRBD1 (5 bases). The CDR3 contains 15 residues. Per germline, CDR1 SGHRS and CDR2 YFSETQ. Trimming removed 6 bases at V and 2 bases at J, with 14 bases between. CDR3 sequence reads: CASTPAGGTNEKLFF. CDR3 nucleotide sequence: TGCGCCAGCACCCCTGCTGGGGGGACTAATGAAAAACTGTTTTTT.

In its sample, this clonotype was seen many times. The genes are TRBV20-1 and TRBJ1-5; D ambiguous. This CDR3 contains 14 residues. Per the germline V gene, CDR1 is DFQATT and CDR2 is SNEGSKA (reference sequence). V lost 2 bases and J 1 base, leaving 9 bases between the germline ends. CDR3 in amino acids: CSARPSRSNQPQHF. The CDR3 DNA reads TGCAGTGCTAGACCCTCTCGAAGCAATCAGCCCCAGCATTTT.

This clonotype was counted at least ten times. This chain links TRBV6-2 or TRBV6-3 with TRBJ1-2; D ambiguous. CDR1 MNHEY and CDR2 SVGEGT come from the germline V gene. V was pared by 4 bases and J by 6 bases, with 15 bases between. This CDR3 is 14 amino acids long. The CDR3 nucleotides are TGTGCCAGCAGTTTGATCGGGAGTCGTAATGGCTACACCTTC. This gives the protein CASSLIGSRNGYTF.

This clonotype appeared many times. This chain uses TRBV28 with TRBJ2-3, with a weak D call TRBD2 (5 bases). The V gene's germline CDR1 is MDHEN and CDR2 SYDVKM. The CDR3 extends over 12 amino acids. The germline V and J ends were trimmed by 6 bases and 6 bases, with 10 bases remaining between them. CDR3 DNA: TGTGCCAGCAGCACTTCTAGCGATACGCAGTATTTT. As protein: CASSTSSDTQYF.

The chain employs TRBV19 and TRBJ1-5; maybe TRBD1 (6 bases). The germline V gene encodes CDR1 LNHDA and CDR2 SQIVND (reference sequence). Trimming shortened V by 5 bases and J by 7 bases, and 12 bases separated the two germline ends. CDR3 length: 13 amino acids. The CDR3 bases are TGTGCCAGTAGTTTACAGGGAGACCAGCCCCAGCATTTT. This codes for CASSLQGDQPQHF. The variable domain in full, completed from reference TRBV19 and TRBJ1-5, reads DGGITQSPKYLFRKEGQNVTLSCEQNLNHDAMYWYRQDPGQGLRLIYYSQIVNDFQKGDIAEGYSVSREKKESFPLTVTSAQKNPTAFYLCASSLQGDQPQHFGDGTRLSIL.

This clonotype was observed many times. The CDR3 DNA sequence: TGTGCCAGCTCACCCGGGGTGGAACGGGAGACCCAGTACTTC. Its translation is CASSPGVERETQYF. The V gene is TRBV18, the J gene TRBJ2-5; D possibly corresponds to TRBD2 (5 bases). CDR3 length: 14 amino acids. Germline CDR1 reads KGHSH; CDR2 reads LQKENI. Trimming removed 3 bases at V and 5 bases at J, with 13 bases between.

This clonotype has ten or more counts. The gene calls are TRBV7-9 and TRBJ2-7; a weak D match, TRBD2 (7 bases). V dropped 5 bases and J dropped 5 bases, with 19 bases sitting between them. The CDR3 loop spans 15 amino acids. Germline assignment: CDR1 SEHNR and CDR2 FQNEAQ (reference sequence). The CDR3 spells CASSAPGGGGDEQYF. DNA for the CDR3: TGTGCCAGCAGCGCCCCGGGGGGCGGGGGTGACGAGCAGTACTTC.

The sample holds many counts of this clonotype. This chain links TRBV15 with TRBJ2-7, with a possible D match to TRBD2 (5 bases). This CDR3 contains 14 residues. Trimming took 1 base from V and 4 from J, leaving 11 bases between them. Germline lookup yields CDR1 LNHNV and CDR2 YYDKDF (reference sequence). As DNA, the CDR3 is TGTGCCACCAGCAGAGTTCGGGAATCTTACGAGCAGTACTTC. It specifies CATSRVRESYEQYF.

This clonotype was counted many times. The chain carries TRBV4-2 and TRBJ2-5; D remains ambiguous. This CDR3 contains 14 residues. Trimming stripped 8 bases from V and 0 bases from J, with 13 bases between. CDR1 and CDR2 from the germline V gene are LGHNA and YNFKEQ. Here the CDR3 reads CASGLQLYQETQYF. The CDR3 bases are TGTGCCAGCGGGTTACAGCTGTACCAAGAGACCCAGTACTTC.

This clonotype was observed many times. Here the CDR3 reads CASGPQRGYGYTF. CDR3 bases: TGTGCCAGCGGCCCACAGCGGGGGTATGGCTACACCTTC. This chain uses TRBV28 with TRBJ1-2; D might be TRBD1 (5 bases). Trimming took off 8 bases at V and 5 bases at J, with 15 bases between the two ends. The germline V gene encodes CDR1 MDHEN and CDR2 SYDVKM. This CDR3 has 13 residues.

This clonotype was counted at least ten times. The J gene is TRBJ2-3, the V gene TRBV10-3, with 8 positions matching TRBD2. The CDR3 runs to 16 residues. CDR1 is ENHRY, CDR2 SYGVKD, per germline. After removal of 2 bases from V and 6 bases from J, the junction contained 10 bases not matched to a gene. CDR3 in amino acids: CAISEVVSGGPDTQYF. The CDR3 DNA reads TGTGCCATCAGTGAGGTCGTGAGCGGGGGCCCGGATACGCAGTATTTT.

This clonotype is labeled large. V gene TRBV20-1 combines with J gene TRBJ2-7, with 9 bases matching TRBD2. V shed 0 bases and J 3 bases; nucleotides not matched to a gene: 9. CDR1 and CDR2 from the germline V gene are DFQATT and SNEGSKA (reference sequence). The CDR3 length is 16 residues. CDR3 sequence reads: CSARDLGGGELYEQYF. The CDR3 nucleotides read TGCAGTGCTAGAGATCTGGGCGGGGGGGAACTCTACGAGCAGTACTTC.

CDR3 sequence reads: CASSYSRDAYEQYV. CDR3 DNA: TGTGCCAGCAGTTACTCGCGGGACGCCTACGAGCAGTACGTC. This sequence joins TRBV6-2 or TRBV6-3 and TRBJ2-7; maybe TRBD2 (6 bases). The CDR3 has 14 amino acids. V shed 0 bases and J shed 2 bases, with 8 bases lying between them. The germline CDR1 and CDR2 sequences are MNHEY and SVGEGT.

This clonotype was counted ten times or more. The gene calls are TRBV7-2 and TRBJ2-1, with 9 bases fitting TRBD2. In germline, CDR1 is SGHTA, CDR2 FQGNSA. This CDR3 has 15 residues. The junction had 12 bases not matched to a gene; V was cut back by 3 bases and J by 12 bases. The CDR3 DNA reads TGTGCCAGCAGCTTCGTTGGCGGGGGGGTTGGGGTGCAGTTCTTC. It codes for CASSFVGGGVGVQFF.

This clonotype showed up just a few times. The chain uses TRBV7-8 and TRBJ2-3; TRBD2 is a possible D gene (5 bases). The germline V and J ends were trimmed by 4 bases and 5 bases, with 16 bases remaining between them. CDR1 SGHVS and CDR2 FQNEAQ come from the germline V gene. The CDR3 runs 15 residues. The DNA of the CDR3 is TGTGCCAGCAGCTCCCGGACTGAAATCATAGATACGCAGTATTTT. Residues: CASSSRTEIIDTQYF.

The sample holds many counts of this clonotype. V and J are TRBV11-3 and TRBJ2-1; 13 positions match TRBD2. The CDR3 spans 16 residues. Germline V gene data show CDR1 as SGHNT and CDR2 as YENEEA. J was trimmed by 3 bases and V by 5 bases; bases with no gene match: 4. CDR3 region: CASSAGLAGDYNEQFF. For the CDR3, the DNA is TGTGCCAGCAGCGCCGGACTAGCGGGGGACTACAATGAGCAGTTCTTC. The complete variable domain, with remaining parts taken from reference TRBV11-3 and TRBJ2-1, reads EAGVVQSPRYKIIEKKQPVAFWCNPISGHNTLYWYLQNLGQGPELLIRYENEEAVDDSQLPKDRFSAERLKGVDSTLKIQPAELGDSAVYLCASSAGLAGDYNEQFFGPGTRLTVL.

This clonotype was picked up one time. The V gene is TRBV6-2 or TRBV6-3, the J gene TRBJ2-3; 11 bases agree with TRBD2. V lost 6 bases and J lost 13; bases outside the gene matches: 15. The CDR3 length is 15 residues. Germline CDR1 reads MNHEY; CDR2 reads SVGEGT. CDR3 sequence reads: CASSPTSGVTDTKYF. The CDR3 coding sequence is TGTGCCAGCAGCCCGACTAGCGGGGTCACAGATACAAAGTATTTT.

The chain links TRBV2 to TRBJ1-5; D might be TRBD1 (6 bases). The CDR3 totals 15 residues. Germline assignment: CDR1 SNHLY and CDR2 FYNNEI. The V end lost 4 bases, the J end lost 2 bases, and 12 bases lay between the germline ends. CDR3 loop: CASSAQGLGNQPQHF. CDR3 sequence (DNA): TGTGCCAGCAGTGCACAGGGTCTCGGCAATCAGCCCCAGCATTTT.

This clonotype was counted a few times. This chain links TRBV20-1 with TRBJ2-3, with D possibly being TRBD2 (6 bases). CDR1 and CDR2 from the germline V gene are DFQATT and SNEGSKA (reference sequence). The length of the CDR3 is 14 residues. With 0 bases removed from V and 5 bases from J, the gap between germline ends came to 12 bases. The CDR3 DNA follows: TGCAGTGCTAGAGATGGAGGGGCGGGAGATACGCAGTATTTT. Protein product: CSARDGGAGDTQYF.

The chain carries TRBV15 and TRBJ1-1; D ambiguous. This CDR3 has 15 amino acids. Trimming removed 4 bases at V and 5 bases at J, with 17 bases between. CDR1 and CDR2 (germline): LNHNV, YYDKDF (reference sequence). The CDR3: CATSTIRGARTEAFF. CDR3 DNA: TGTGCCACCAGCACCATCCGGGGTGCAAGGACTGAAGCTTTCTTT. The variable domain in full, completed from reference TRBV15 and TRBJ1-1, reads DAMVIQNPRYQVTQFGKPVTLSCSQTLNHNVMYWYQQKSSQAPKLLFHYYDKDFNNEADTPDNFQSRRPNTSFCFLDIRSPGLGDTAMYLCATSTIRGARTEAFFGQGTRLTVV.

This clonotype was recorded many times. The chain links TRBV5-1 to TRBJ2-3; either TRBD1 or TRBD2 may supply D (6 bases each). This CDR3 has 15 residues. Germline V gives CDR1 SGHRS, CDR2 YFSETQ. V lost 4 bases and J 2 bases, leaving 14 bases between the germline ends. The CDR3 coding sequence is TGCGCCAGCAGCCTTGAGGGGGGAACCACAGATACGCAGTATTTT. It codes for CASSLEGGTTDTQYF.

This clonotype was detected many times. The chain employs TRBV29-1 and TRBJ1-1; no firm D call. Between the trimmed V and J ends, which lost 6 bases and 0 bases, there was a span of 11 bases. This CDR3 region has 13 residues. Germline V gene data show CDR1 as SQVTM and CDR2 as ANQGSEA. The CDR3: CSVGRRMNTEAFF. The CDR3, as DNA: TGCAGCGTAGGTCGGCGGATGAACACTGAAGCTTTCTTT.

The chain employs TRBV3-1 and TRBJ2-4; perhaps D is TRBD1 or TRBD2 (5 bases each). CDR3 length: 14 amino acids. Per the germline V gene, CDR1 is LGHDT and CDR2 is YNNKEL (reference sequence). V lost 4 bases, J lost 6 bases, and 13 bases lay in between. The CDR3 DNA reads TGTGCCAGCAGCCCCGGGGCGGTCAGAAACATTCAGTACTTC. Translation: CASSPGAVRNIQYF.

This clonotype was counted ten times or more. The rearrangement joins TRBV28 to TRBJ2-1; possible D gene TRBD2, 6 bases. The length of the CDR3 is 10 residues. V lost 9 bases and J lost 8, with 8 bases in between. Germline assignment: CDR1 MDHEN and CDR2 SYDVKM. The CDR3 sequence is CARVADEQFF. DNA for the CDR3: TGTGCCAGGGTAGCGGATGAGCAGTTCTTC.